What follows are 3 T cell receptor beta chains derived from one specimen sequenced in a study of tumor and adjacent non-tumor tissue in lung cancer. RNA was extracted from bulk tissue without any cell sorting. The normal lung tissue was taken more than 3 cm from the tumor edge. A modified ARM-PCR protocol with three rounds of nested PCR amplified TCRbeta. MiXCR was run by TCRdb on the multiplex PCR reads, yielding one entry per CDR3 protein. The sample holds roughly 90,000 distinct CDR3 sequences, 75% to 85% seen once. The sequenced sample was distant non-tumor lung tissue. Every receptor here comes from a woman in her forties or fifties with non-small cell lung cancer.

Details on this clonotype: Relative to the germline gene, one junction end is altered; a read error may explain this. The gene calls are TRBV12-3 or TRBV12-4 and TRBJ2-7; D is unclear. The CDR3 length is 12 residues. The CDR3 bases are TGTGTCAGCAGCACACCCGGCGGCGAGCAGTACTTC. This encodes CVSSTPGGEQYF.

In the case of this clonotype: At one end the junction does not follow the germline gene, possibly because of a read error. The CDR3 nucleotides are TGCAGCGTTAGGGAAGAAGAGAACGCTGAAGCTTCCTTT. Amino acids: CSVREEENAEASF. V and J are TRBV29-1 and TRBJ1-1; D is unresolved. CDR1 is SQVTM and CDR2 is ANQGSEA in the germline V gene. This CDR3 region has 13 residues.

This clonotype was observed once. A read error may be the cause here, since a much bigger clone is one base away. The V gene is TRBV7-8, the J gene TRBJ1-2; D unresolved. The CDR3 extends over 18 amino acids. The V gene lost 1 base and the J gene lost 1 base, with 19 bases spanning the gap. Germline CDR1 and CDR2: SGHVS and FQNEAQ. Written as DNA, the CDR3 is TGTGCCAGCAGCTTAGTGGTCTTTGGGCCAAGTTTTAACTATGGCTACACCTTC. Protein: CASSLVVFGPSFNYGYTF.